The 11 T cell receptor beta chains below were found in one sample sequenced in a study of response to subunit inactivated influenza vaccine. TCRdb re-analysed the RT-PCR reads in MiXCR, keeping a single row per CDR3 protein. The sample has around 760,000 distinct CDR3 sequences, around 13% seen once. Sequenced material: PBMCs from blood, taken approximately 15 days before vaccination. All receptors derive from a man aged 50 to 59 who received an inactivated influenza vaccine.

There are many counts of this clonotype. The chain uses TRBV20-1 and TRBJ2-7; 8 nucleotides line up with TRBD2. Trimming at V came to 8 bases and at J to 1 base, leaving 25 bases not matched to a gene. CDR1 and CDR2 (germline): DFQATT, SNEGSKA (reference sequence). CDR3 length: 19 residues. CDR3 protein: CSTGRSGSLSRAGSYEQYF. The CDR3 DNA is TGCAGTACGGGGCGGAGCGGGAGTTTGTCCCGGGCGGGGTCCTACGAGCAGTACTTC.

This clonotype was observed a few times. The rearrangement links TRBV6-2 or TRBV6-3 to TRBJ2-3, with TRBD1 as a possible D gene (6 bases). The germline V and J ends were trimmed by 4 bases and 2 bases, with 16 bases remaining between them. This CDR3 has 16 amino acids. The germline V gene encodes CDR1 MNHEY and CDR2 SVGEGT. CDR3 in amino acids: CASSSPAGAVTDTQYF. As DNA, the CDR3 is TGTGCCAGCAGTTCCCCGGCAGGGGCCGTCACAGATACGCAGTATTTT.

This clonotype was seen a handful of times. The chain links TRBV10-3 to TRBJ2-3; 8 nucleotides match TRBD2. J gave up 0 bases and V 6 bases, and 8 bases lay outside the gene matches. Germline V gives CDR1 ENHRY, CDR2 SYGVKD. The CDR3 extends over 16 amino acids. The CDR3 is CAIRNRLAQSTDTQYF. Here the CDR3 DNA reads TGTGCCATCAGGAACCGACTAGCGCAGAGCACAGATACGCAGTATTTT.

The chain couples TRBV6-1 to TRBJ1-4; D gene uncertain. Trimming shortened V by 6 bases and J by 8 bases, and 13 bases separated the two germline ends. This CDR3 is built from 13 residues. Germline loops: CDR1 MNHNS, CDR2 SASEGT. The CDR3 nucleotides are TGTGCCAGCAGAACACAATACGGGGAAAAACTGTTTTTT. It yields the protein CASRTQYGEKLFF.

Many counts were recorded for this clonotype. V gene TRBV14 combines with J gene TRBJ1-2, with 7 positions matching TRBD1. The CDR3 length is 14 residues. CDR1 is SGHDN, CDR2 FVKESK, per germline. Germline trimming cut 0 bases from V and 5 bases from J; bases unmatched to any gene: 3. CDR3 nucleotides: TGTGCCAGCAGCCAAGATCAGGGGGGATATGGCTACACCTTC. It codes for CASSQDQGGYGYTF.

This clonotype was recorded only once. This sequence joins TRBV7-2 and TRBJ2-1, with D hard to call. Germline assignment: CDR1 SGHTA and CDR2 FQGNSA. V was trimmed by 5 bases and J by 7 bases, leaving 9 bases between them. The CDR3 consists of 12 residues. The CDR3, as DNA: TGTGCCAGCAGCACCTATTTAAATGAGCAGTTCTTC. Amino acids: CASSTYLNEQFF. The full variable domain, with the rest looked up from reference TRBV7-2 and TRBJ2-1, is GAGVSQSPSNKVTEKGKDVELRCDPISGHTALYWYRQSLGQGLEFLIYFQGNSAPDKSGLPSDRFSAERTGGSVSTLTIQRTQQEDSAVYLCASSTYLNEQFFGPGTRLTVL.

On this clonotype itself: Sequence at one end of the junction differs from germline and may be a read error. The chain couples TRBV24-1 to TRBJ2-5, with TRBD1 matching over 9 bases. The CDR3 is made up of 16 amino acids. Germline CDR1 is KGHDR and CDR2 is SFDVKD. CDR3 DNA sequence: TGTGCCATCAGTGACCCTGGGACAGGGAGTAGAGAGACCCAGTACTTC. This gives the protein CAISDPGTGSRETQYF.

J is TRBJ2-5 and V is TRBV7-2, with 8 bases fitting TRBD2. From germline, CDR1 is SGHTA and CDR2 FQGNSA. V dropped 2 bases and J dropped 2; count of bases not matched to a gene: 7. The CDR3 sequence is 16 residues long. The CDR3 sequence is CASSLYGGAGQETQYF. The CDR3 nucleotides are TGTGCCAGCAGCTTATACGGGGGGGCGGGGCAAGAGACCCAGTACTTC.

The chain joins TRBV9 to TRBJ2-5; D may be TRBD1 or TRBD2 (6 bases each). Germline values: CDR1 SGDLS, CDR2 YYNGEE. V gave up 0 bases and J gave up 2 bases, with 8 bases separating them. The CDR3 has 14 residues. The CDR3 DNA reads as TGTGCCAGCAGCGTAGGCGGGACACAAGAGACCCAGTACTTC. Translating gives CASSVGGTQETQYF.

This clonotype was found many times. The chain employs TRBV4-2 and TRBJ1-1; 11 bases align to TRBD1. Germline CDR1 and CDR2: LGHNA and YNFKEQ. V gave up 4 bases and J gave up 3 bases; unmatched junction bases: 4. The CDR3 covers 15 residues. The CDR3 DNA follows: TGTGCCAGCAGCCTTGGGACAGGGGGTTACACTGAAGCTTTCTTT. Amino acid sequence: CASSLGTGGYTEAFF.

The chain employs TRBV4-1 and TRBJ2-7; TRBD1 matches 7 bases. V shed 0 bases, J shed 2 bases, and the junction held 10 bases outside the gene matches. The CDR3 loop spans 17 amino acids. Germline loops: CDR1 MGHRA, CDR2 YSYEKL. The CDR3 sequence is CASSQEAQGVKAYEQYF. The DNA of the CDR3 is TGCGCCAGCAGCCAAGAGGCTCAGGGGGTAAAGGCCTACGAGCAGTACTTC.